The 3 T cell receptor beta chains listed next were all sequenced from one sample in a study of read filtering for tumor transcriptome and immune sequencing. Molecular barcoded adaptors covering alpha/delta and beta/gamma chains were used on around 370 ng RNA. TCRdb called the reads again in MiXCR, with one record for every CDR3 protein. Found here are roughly 90,000 distinct CDR3 sequences, about 12% of them singletons; the top ten hold about 16%. What was sequenced was a population of CD138-negative cells sorted from bone marrow. The receptor set was obtained from a donor aged 40 or over with multiple myeloma.

This clonotype was observed at least ten times. V usage is TRBV6-1 and J usage is TRBJ2-3; D may correspond to TRBD1 or TRBD2 (5 bases each). V dropped 6 bases and J dropped 1 base, with 17 bases sitting between them. There are 16 residues in the CDR3. Looked up from germline, CDR1 is MNHNS and CDR2 is SASEGT. The CDR3 region has the DNA TGTGCCAGCAGGCTGACCGGGACCGGGGGCACAGATACGCAGTATTTT. It is translated as CASRLTGTGGTDTQYF.

This clonotype occurred many times. This rearrangement joins TRBV7-6 to TRBJ2-1; 8 bases fit TRBD2. After removal of 0 bases from V and 6 bases from J, the junction contained 4 bases not matched to a gene. The CDR3 has 15 amino acids. Germline values: CDR1 SGHVS, CDR2 FNYEAQ. In DNA, the CDR3 is TGTGCCAGCAGCTTAGCCAGCGGGAGTGGCAATGAGCAGTTCTTC. This sequence encodes CASSLASGSGNEQFF. Variable domain in full (rest from reference TRBV7-6 and TRBJ2-1): GAGVSQSPRYKVTKRGQDVALRCDPISGHVSLYWYRQALGQGPEFLTYFNYEAQQDKSGLPNDRFSAERPEGSISTLTIQRTEQRDSAMYRCASSLASGSGNEQFFGPGTRLTVL.

This clonotype was detected only a few times. This may arise from a read error, as a much more abundant clone is one base away. CDR3 nucleotides: TGCAGCGTTGCAGGGGTCGGCACCGAGGAGCTGTTTTTT. This codes for CSVAGVGTEELFF. The chain has TRBV29-1 and TRBJ2-2, with D perhaps TRBD1 (6 bases). The CDR3 runs 13 residues. Per germline, CDR1 SQVTM and CDR2 ANQGSEA.